One sample yielded the 13 T cell receptor beta chains listed below, sequenced in a study of blood T cell repertoires in COVID-19. Assay used: immunoSEQ multiplex PCR; TCRdb lists only in-frame clones, some missing. The table records around 150,000 clones, around 85% of them present only once. What was sequenced was peripheral blood. The receptors were sampled from a human donor with acute or convalescent COVID-19. The donor label of this sample is uncertain.

The chain employs TRBV2 and TRBJ1-1; D gene ambiguous. V lost 4 bases, J lost 0 bases, and 9 bases lay in between. Germline CDR1 is SNHLY and CDR2 is FYNNEI. There are 14 residues in the CDR3. The DNA for the CDR3 is TGTGCCAGCAGTGTTTTGTCGGTGAACACTGAAGCTTTCTTT. This gives the protein CASSVLSVNTEAFF.

This clone was detected only a few times. The chain combines TRBV18 with TRBJ2-3, with 9 positions matching TRBD1. There are 14 residues in the CDR3. Germline lookup yields CDR1 KGHSH and CDR2 LQKENI. With 3 bases clipped from V and 3 bases from J, the junction kept 1 base outside the gene matches. CDR3 sequence: CASSPTGGTDTQYF. CDR3 DNA: TGTGCCAGCTCACCGACAGGGGGTACAGATACGCAGTATTTT.

The J gene is TRBJ1-1, the V gene TRBV3-1 (or the pseudogene TRBV3-2); D call uncertain. From germline, CDR1 is LGHDT and CDR2 YNNKEL (reference sequence). This CDR3 comprises 12 residues. The V end lost 1 base, the J end lost 11 bases, and 11 bases lay between the germline ends. CDR3: CASSQGRRLAFF. CDR3 bases: TGTGCCAGCAGCCAAGGGAGAAGGTTGGCTTTCTTT.

The J gene is TRBJ2-7, the V gene TRBV19; the match to TRBD1 covers 12 bases. With V trimmed by 4 bases and J by 0 bases, 13 bases remained unmatched. This CDR3 is built from 19 residues. CDR1 and CDR2 (germline): LNHDA, SQIVND (reference sequence). The CDR3 nucleotides are TGTGCCAGTAGTACCCCGGGACAGGGGGCTGTAGGATCCTCCTACGAGCAGTACTTC. It codes for CASSTPGQGAVGSSYEQYF.

The CDR3 sequence: CASSPLGGDREPAYTF. In DNA, the CDR3 is TGTGCCAGCTCACCCCTGGGAGGGGACAGGGAGCCGGCCTACACCTTC. This chain joins TRBV18 and TRBJ1-2; TRBD1 agrees at 9 bases. This CDR3 has 16 residues. Trimming removed 3 bases from V and 10 bases from J; junction bases left unmatched: 15. The V gene's germline CDR1 is KGHSH and CDR2 LQKENI.

CDR3 sequence reads: CASSLGGQGAAGYTF. For the CDR3, the DNA is TGTGCCAGCAGCTTAGGCGGACAGGGGGCTGCTGGCTACACCTTC. The gene calls are TRBV7-9 and TRBJ1-2, with 11 bases fitting TRBD1. With V trimmed by 1 base and J by 7 bases, 5 bases remained unmatched. The CDR3 has 15 residues. Per the germline V gene, CDR1 is SEHNR and CDR2 is FQNEAQ (reference sequence).

The gene calls are TRBV19 and TRBJ1-1; no clear D. Germline assignment: CDR1 LNHDA and CDR2 SQIVND (reference sequence). This CDR3 comprises 13 residues. The V end lost 4 bases, the J end lost 7 bases, and 13 bases lay between the germline ends. CDR3 bases: TGTGCCAGTAGTACACAAACCCCTCGTGAAGCTTTCTTT. As protein: CASSTQTPREAFF.

This rearrangement joins TRBV5-6 to TRBJ1-2, with a weak D call TRBD1 (5 bases). Between the trimmed V and J ends, which lost 0 bases and 1 base, there was a span of 13 bases. Per germline, CDR1 SGHDT and CDR2 YYEEEE. The CDR3 has 16 residues. CDR3 coding DNA: TGTGCCAGCAGCTTGGATCGGCAGGGCATTAACTATGGCTACACCTTC. This translates into CASSLDRQGINYGYTF.

The chain has TRBV5-4 and TRBJ1-3; D gene uncertain. CDR1 and CDR2 (germline): SGHNT, YYREEE (reference sequence). The CDR3 covers 16 residues. V was cut by 0 bases and J by 2 bases, with 12 bases left in between. CDR3 DNA sequence: TGTGCCAGCAGCTTGGGGCAGGCCAGGCCTGGAAACACCATATATTTT. Amino acids: CASSLGQARPGNTIYF.

This clone came up once. Here the CDR3 reads CASSEFSANTGELFF. CDR3 DNA: TGTGCCAGCAGCGAGTTCTCAGCGAACACCGGGGAGCTGTTTTTT. The chain employs TRBV9 and TRBJ2-2; D is uncertain. V was clipped by 3 bases and J by 0 bases, with 9 bases between them. This CDR3 contains 15 residues. CDR1 and CDR2 from the germline V gene are SGDLS and YYNGEE.

The rearrangement joins TRBV6-5 to TRBJ2-5; D unresolved. CDR3 size: 13 residues. Germline CDR1 reads MNHEY; CDR2 reads SVGAGI. With 5 bases removed from V and 1 base from J, the gap between germline ends came to 8 bases. CDR3 bases: TGTGCCAGCAGTAAACAGTCCCAAGAGACCCAGTACTTC. It specifies CASSKQSQETQYF.

This clone was counted between two and nine times. V usage is TRBV5-1 and J usage is TRBJ2-7; the match to TRBD1 covers 9 bases. The germline V gene has CDR1 SGHRS and CDR2 YFSETQ. The CDR3 covers 14 residues. V gave up 8 bases and J gave up 3 bases; unmatched junction bases: 9. This chain's CDR3 is CASKSGQGFYEQYF. Written as DNA, the CDR3 is TGCGCCAGTAAATCGGGACAGGGATTCTACGAGCAGTACTTC. Full variable domain (missing parts from reference TRBV5-1 and TRBJ2-7): KAGVTQTPRYLIKTRGQQVTLSCSPISGHRSVSWYQQTPGQGLQFLFEYFSETQRNKGNFPGRFSGRQFSNSRSEMNVSTLELGDSALYLCASKSGQGFYEQYFGPGTRLTVT.

The chain carries TRBV11-3 and TRBJ2-1; D remains ambiguous. The CDR3 covers 14 residues. Germline V lookup: CDR1 SGHNT, CDR2 YENEEA. V lost 0 bases and J lost 8, with 11 bases in between. The CDR3 region has the DNA TGTGCCAGCAGCTTAGAGGGCCTGGCCCATGAGCAGTTCTTC. Translation gives CASSLEGLAHEQFF.